The clone carrying this T cell receptor beta chain appeared a few times. This specimen belongs to a study of blood T cell repertoires in COVID-19. This table comes from immunoSEQ multiplex PCR, and its TCRdb copy is limited to in-frame clones, with some not included. In the table there are about 120,000 clones, roughly 80% of which are singletons. The TCR comes from a human donor in a cohort sampled during active COVID-19. Material for sequencing was peripheral blood.

The CDR3 loop is CASSRTGVGYTF. Written as DNA, the CDR3 is TGTGCCAGCAGCCGGACAGGGGTCGGCTACACCTTC. V is TRBV6-2 or TRBV6-3 and J is TRBJ1-2, with 9 bases identical to TRBD1. This CDR3 region has 12 residues. Germline assignment: CDR1 MNHEY and CDR2 SVGEGT. The trim removed 6 bases at V and 8 bases at J, leaving 4 bases unmatched.